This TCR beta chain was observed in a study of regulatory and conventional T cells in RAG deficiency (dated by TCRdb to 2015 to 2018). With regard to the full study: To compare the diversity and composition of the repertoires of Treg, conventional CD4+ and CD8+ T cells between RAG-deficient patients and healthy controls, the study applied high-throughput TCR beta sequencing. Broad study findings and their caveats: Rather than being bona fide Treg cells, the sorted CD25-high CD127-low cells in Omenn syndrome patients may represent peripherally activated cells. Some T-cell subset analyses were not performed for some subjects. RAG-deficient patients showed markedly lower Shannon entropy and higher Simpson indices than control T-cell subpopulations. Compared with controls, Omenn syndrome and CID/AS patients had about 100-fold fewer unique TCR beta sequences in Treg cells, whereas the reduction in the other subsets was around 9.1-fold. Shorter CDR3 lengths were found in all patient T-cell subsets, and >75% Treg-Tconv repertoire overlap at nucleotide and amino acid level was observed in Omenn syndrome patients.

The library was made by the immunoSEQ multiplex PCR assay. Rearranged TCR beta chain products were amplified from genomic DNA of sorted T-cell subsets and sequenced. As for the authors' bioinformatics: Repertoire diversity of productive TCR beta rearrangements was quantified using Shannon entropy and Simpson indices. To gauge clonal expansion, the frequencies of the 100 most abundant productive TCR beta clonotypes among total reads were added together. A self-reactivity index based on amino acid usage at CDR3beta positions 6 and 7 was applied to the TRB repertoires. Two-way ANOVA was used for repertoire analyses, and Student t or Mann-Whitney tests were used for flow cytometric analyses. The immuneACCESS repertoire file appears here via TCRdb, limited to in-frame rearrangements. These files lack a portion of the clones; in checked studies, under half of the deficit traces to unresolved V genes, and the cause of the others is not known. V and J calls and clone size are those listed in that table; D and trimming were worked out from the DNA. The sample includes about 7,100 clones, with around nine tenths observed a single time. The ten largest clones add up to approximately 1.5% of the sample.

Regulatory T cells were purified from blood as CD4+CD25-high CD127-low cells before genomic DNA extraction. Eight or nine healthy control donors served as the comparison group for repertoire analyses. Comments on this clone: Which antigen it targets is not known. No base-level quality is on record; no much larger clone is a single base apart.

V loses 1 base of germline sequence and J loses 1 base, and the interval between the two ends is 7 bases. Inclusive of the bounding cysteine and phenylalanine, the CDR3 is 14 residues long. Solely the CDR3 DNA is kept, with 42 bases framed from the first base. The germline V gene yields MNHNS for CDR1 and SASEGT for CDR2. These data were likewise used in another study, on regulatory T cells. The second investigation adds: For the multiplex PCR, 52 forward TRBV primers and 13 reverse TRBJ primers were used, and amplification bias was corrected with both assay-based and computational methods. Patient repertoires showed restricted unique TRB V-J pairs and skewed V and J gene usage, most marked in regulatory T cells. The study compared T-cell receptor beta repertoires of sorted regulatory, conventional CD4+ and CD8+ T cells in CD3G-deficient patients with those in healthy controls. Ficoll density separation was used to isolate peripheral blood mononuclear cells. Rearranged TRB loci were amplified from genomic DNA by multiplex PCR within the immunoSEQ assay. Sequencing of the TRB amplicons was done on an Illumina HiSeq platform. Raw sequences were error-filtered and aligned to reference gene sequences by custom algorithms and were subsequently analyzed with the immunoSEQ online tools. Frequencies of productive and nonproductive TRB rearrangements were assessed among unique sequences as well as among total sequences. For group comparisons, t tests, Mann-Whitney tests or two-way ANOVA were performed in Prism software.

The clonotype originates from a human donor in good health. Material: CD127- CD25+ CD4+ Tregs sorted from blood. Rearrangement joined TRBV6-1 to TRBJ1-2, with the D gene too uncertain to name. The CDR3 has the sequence CASSEGADNYGYTF. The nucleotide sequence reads TGTGCCAGCAGTGAAGGGGCAGATAACTATGGCTACACCTTC.